These 9 T cell receptor beta chains originate from one sample sequenced in a study of blood T cell repertoires in COVID-19. Sequencing used immunoSEQ multiplex PCR; TCRdb keeps in-frame clones, though not all of them. The sample shows roughly 260,000 clones, more than 75% of them seen only once. Sequenced material: peripheral blood. These receptors originate from a man aged 40-49 years who had recovered from COVID-19.

The rearrangement uses TRBV5-1 and TRBJ2-5; D is possibly TRBD2 (6 bases). The CDR3 length is 15 residues. Trimming removed 1 base at V and 1 base at J, with 11 bases between. Per germline, CDR1 SGHRS and CDR2 YFSETQ. The CDR3 region is CASSLMAGSQETQYF. CDR3 nucleotide sequence: TGCGCCAGCAGCTTGATGGCGGGGAGCCAAGAGACCCAGTACTTC. The full variable domain, completed using reference TRBV5-1 and TRBJ2-5, is KAGVTQTPRYLIKTRGQQVTLSCSPISGHRSVSWYQQTPGQGLQFLFEYFSETQRNKGNFPGRFSGRQFSNSRSEMNVSTLELGDSALYLCASSLMAGSQETQYFGPGTRLLVL.

The rearrangement links TRBV15 to TRBJ2-1, with D perhaps matching TRBD2 (6 bases). The CDR3 is made up of 18 amino acids. Germline loops: CDR1 LNHNV, CDR2 YYDKDF (reference sequence). The V end lost 1 base, the J end lost 3 bases, and 19 bases lay between the germline ends. For the CDR3, the DNA is TGTGCCACCAGCAGAGTTATGGGAGCGGGCGTGTTCTACAATGAGCAGTTCTTC. It specifies CATSRVMGAGVFYNEQFF.

This rearrangement joins TRBV19 to TRBJ2-1, with TRBD1 matching over 12 bases. The CDR3 has 16 amino acids. V lost 5 bases to trimming and J lost 3 bases; unmatched junction nucleotides: 5. Germline CDR1 reads LNHDA; CDR2 reads SQIVND (reference sequence). The CDR3 loop is CASSVGQGAIYNEQFF. In DNA form, the CDR3 reads TGTGCCAGTAGTGTGGGACAGGGGGCCATCTACAATGAGCAGTTCTTC.

V usage is TRBV19 and J usage is TRBJ1-5; TRBD1 is a possible D gene (6 bases). Germline V CDR1 and CDR2: LNHDA, SQIVND (reference sequence). This CDR3 comprises 13 residues. Trimming removed 9 bases from V and 3 bases from J, with 12 bases in between. This chain's CDR3 is CASTDRLNQPQHF. The CDR3, as DNA: TGTGCCAGCACCGACAGGCTCAATCAGCCCCAGCATTTT.

The V gene is TRBV9, the J gene TRBJ1-1; D may be TRBD1 (5 bases). The CDR3 is 15 amino acids. Trimming pared 0 bases from V and 5 bases from J, leaving 14 bases between. The germline V gene encodes CDR1 SGDLS and CDR2 YYNGEE. The CDR3 nucleotides are TGTGCCAGCAGCGTAGCCAGGGCGGGAAGGACTGAAGCTTTCTTT. This sequence encodes CASSVARAGRTEAFF.

As concerns this clone: Other DNA sequences in the sample encode the same CDR3. The chain has TRBV5-1 and TRBJ2-5; weak D call: TRBD1 (6 bases). The germline V and J ends were trimmed by 5 bases and 4 bases, with 9 bases remaining between them. The CDR3 extends over 12 amino acids. CDR1 SGHRS and CDR2 YFSETQ come from the germline V gene. The CDR3 reads CASRGAGETQYF. The CDR3 DNA is TGCGCCAGCAGGGGGGCCGGAGAGACCCAGTACTTC.

This sequence joins TRBV7-3 and TRBJ1-6, with a weak D call TRBD1 (6 bases). V was cut by 5 bases and J by 0 bases, with 8 bases left in between. This CDR3 contains 15 residues. CDR1 and CDR2 from the germline V gene are SGHTA and FQGTGA. In DNA, the CDR3 is TGTGCCAGCAGCCTACAGGGCTCCTATAATTCACCCCTCCACTTT. It translates to CASSLQGSYNSPLHF.

A note on this clone: The limits of the CDR3 on the DNA are not certain, so only TCRdb's listed CDR3 is given. The CDR3 sequence: CASSWFGGGTFF. This rearrangement joins TRBV6-2 or TRBV6-3 to TRBJ1-1. The CDR3 extends over 12 residues, inclusive of both ends. CDR1 and CDR2 from the germline V gene are MNHEY and SVGEGT.

The genes are TRBV5-5 and TRBJ2-2; possible D gene TRBD2, 5 bases. This CDR3 is 16 amino acids long. The germline V and J ends were trimmed by 4 bases and 1 base, with 14 bases remaining between them. Per germline, CDR1 SGHKS and CDR2 YYEKEE (reference sequence). CDR3 sequence reads: CASSRTSLRNTGELFF. Written as DNA, the CDR3 is TGTGCCAGCAGCCGTACTAGTTTGAGGAACACCGGGGAGCTGTTTTTT.